The T cell receptor (beta chain) described here comes from a study of prognosis after radiotherapy for stage I lung cancer. Study in general: Distant metastasis occurred in several patients at a median of approximately 7 months after radiotherapy, while some 16 showed no significant progression. Study conclusions and caveats: Lower post-radiation Shannon entropy was seen in patients who went on to develop distant metastases. Samples before stereotactic body radiation therapy had more unique TCR clones (median 10,088 versus 6,861).

This clonotype was detected many times. The antigen remains undetermined. Genomic DNA was the source, and TCR beta CDR3 was amplified from it by two-round multiplex PCR. Amplification in first-round PCR relied on primers specific to each TRBV and TRBJ gene. One entry per CDR3 protein results from TCRdb running MiXCR on the multiplex PCR reads. The sample holds 30,000 to 40,000 distinct CDR3 sequences; around a quarter are singletons and the top ten take less than 30%. Collection of peripheral blood, in a volume of roughly 5.9 milliliters, was performed at each of two time points. This receptor was identified in a donor aged 50 or older with non-small cell lung cancer. Sample: PBMCs, taken before or after stereotactic body radiation therapy (not recorded which).

This chain's CDR3 is CSAPYPAAYEQYF. The CDR3 nucleotides read TGCAGTGCTCCATACCCAGCGGCGTACGAGCAGTACTTC. This chain connects TRBV20-1 to TRBJ2-7, with D tentatively TRBD2 (5 bases). V lost 5 bases, J lost 4 bases, and 15 bases lay in between. The germline V gene has CDR1 DFQATT and CDR2 SNEGSKA (reference sequence). The CDR3 covers 13 residues.